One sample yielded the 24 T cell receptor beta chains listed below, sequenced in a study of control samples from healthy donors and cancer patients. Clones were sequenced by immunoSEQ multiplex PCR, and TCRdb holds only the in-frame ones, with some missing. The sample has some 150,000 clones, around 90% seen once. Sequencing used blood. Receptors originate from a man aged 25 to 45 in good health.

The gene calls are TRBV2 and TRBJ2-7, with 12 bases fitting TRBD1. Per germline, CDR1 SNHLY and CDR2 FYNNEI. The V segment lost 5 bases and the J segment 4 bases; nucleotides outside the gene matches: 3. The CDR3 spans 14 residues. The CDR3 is CASSQGQGAYEQYF. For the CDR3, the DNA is TGTGCCAGCAGTCAGGGACAGGGGGCTTACGAGCAGTACTTC.

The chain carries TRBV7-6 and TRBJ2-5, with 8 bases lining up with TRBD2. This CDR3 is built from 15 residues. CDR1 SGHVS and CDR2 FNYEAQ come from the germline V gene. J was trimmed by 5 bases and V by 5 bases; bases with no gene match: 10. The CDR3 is CASSLPAGGVETQYF. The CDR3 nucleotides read TGTGCCAGCAGCCTACCGGCGGGGGGTGTGGAGACCCAGTACTTC. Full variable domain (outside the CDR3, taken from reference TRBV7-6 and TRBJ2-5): GAGVSQSPRYKVTKRGQDVALRCDPISGHVSLYWYRQALGQGPEFLTYFNYEAQQDKSGLPNDRFSAERPEGSISTLTIQRTEQRDSAMYRCASSLPAGGVETQYFGPGTRLLVL.

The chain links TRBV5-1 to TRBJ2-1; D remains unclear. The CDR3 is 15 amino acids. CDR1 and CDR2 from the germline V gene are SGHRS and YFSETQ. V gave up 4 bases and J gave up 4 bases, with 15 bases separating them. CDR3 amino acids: CASSKDEQAYNEQFF. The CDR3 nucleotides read TGCGCCAGCAGCAAGGACGAGCAGGCGTACAATGAGCAGTTCTTC.

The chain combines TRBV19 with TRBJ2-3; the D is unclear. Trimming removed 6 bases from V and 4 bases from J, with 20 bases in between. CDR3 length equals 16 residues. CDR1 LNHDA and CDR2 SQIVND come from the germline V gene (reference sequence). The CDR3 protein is CASRPQPRSLPDTQYF. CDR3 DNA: TGTGCCAGTAGACCTCAGCCCAGGAGTCTGCCAGATACGCAGTATTTT.

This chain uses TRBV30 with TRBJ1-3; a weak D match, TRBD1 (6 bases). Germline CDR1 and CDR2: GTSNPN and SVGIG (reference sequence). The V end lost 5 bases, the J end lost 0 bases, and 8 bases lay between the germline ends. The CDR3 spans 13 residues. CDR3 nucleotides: TGTGCCTGGGCACAGGGCTCTGGAAACACCATATATTTT. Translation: CAWAQGSGNTIYF.

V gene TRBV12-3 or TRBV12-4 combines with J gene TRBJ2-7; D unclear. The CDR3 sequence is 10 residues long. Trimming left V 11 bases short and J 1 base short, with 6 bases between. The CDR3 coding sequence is TGTGCCGTCGGTTCCTACGAGCAGTACTTC. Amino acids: CAVGSYEQYF.

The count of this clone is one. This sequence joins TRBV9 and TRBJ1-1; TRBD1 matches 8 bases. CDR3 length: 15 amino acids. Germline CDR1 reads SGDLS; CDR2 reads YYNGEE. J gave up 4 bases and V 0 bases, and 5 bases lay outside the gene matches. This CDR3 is CASSVGQGATTEAFF. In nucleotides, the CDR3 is TGTGCCAGCAGCGTAGGGCAGGGGGCGACCACTGAAGCTTTCTTT.

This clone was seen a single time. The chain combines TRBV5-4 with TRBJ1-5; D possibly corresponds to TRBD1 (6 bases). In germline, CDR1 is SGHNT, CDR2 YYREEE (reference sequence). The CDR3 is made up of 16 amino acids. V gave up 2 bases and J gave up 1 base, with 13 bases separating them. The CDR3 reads CASSFGGSRSNQPQHF. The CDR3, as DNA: TGTGCCAGCAGCTTTGGGGGCTCCCGGAGCAATCAGCCCCAGCATTTT.

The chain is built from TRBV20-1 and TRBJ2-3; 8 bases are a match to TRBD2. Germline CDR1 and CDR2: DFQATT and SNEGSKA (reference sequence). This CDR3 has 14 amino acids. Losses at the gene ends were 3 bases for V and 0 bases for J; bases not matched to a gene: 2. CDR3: CSASASGSTDTQYF. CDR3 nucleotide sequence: TGCAGTGCTAGTGCTAGCGGGAGCACAGATACGCAGTATTTT.

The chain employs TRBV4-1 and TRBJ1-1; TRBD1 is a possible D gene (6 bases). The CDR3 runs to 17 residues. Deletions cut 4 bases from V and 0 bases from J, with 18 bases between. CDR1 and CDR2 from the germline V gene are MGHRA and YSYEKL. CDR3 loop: CASSRSPHREVNTEAFF. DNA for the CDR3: TGCGCCAGCAGCCGGAGCCCCCACAGGGAAGTGAACACTGAAGCTTTCTTT.

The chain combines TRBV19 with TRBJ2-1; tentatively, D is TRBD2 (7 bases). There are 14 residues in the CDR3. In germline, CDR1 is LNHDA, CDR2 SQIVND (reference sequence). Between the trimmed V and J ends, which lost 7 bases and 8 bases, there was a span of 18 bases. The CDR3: CASMSGGLAHEQFF. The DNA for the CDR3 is TGTGCCAGTATGTCGGGGGGCCTGGCGCATGAGCAGTTCTTC.

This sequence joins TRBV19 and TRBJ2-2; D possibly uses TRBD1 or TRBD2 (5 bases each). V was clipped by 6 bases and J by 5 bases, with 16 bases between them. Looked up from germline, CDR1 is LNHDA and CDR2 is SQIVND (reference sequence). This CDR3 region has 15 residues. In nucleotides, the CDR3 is TGTGCCAGTAGCATCGGGGCGACAGCAACCGGGGAGCTGTTTTTT. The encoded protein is CASSIGATATGELFF.

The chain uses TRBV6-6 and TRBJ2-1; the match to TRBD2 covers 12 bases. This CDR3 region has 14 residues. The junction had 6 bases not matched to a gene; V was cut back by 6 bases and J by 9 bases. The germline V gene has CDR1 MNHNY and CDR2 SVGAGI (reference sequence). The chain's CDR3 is CASSRTSGGFEQFF. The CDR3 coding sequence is TGTGCCAGCAGCAGAACTAGCGGGGGGTTTGAGCAGTTCTTC.

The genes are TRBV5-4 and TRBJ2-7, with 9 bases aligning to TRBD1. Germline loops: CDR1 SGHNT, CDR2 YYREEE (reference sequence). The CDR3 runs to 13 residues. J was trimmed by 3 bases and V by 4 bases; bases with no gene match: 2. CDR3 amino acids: CASSRQGDYEQYF. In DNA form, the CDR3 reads TGTGCCAGCAGCCGACAGGGGGACTACGAGCAGTACTTC.

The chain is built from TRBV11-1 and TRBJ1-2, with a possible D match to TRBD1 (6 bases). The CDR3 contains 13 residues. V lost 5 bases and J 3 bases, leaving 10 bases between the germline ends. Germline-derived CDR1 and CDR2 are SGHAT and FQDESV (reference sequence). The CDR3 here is CASSKTGYYGYTF. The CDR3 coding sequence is TGTGCCAGCAGCAAAACAGGGTACTATGGCTACACCTTC.

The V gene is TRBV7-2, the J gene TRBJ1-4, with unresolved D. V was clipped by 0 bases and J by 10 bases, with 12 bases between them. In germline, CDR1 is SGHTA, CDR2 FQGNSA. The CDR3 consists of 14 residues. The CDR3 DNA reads TGTGCCAGCAGCTTAGCCGAAATTGAGGGAAAACTGTTTTTT. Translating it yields CASSLAEIEGKLFF.

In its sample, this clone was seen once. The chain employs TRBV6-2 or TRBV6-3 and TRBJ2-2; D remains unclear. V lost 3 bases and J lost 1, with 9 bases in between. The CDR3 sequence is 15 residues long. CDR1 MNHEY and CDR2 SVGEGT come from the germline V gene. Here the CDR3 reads CASSYRSWNTGELFF. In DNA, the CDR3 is TGTGCCAGCAGTTATCGCTCGTGGAACACCGGGGAGCTGTTTTTT.

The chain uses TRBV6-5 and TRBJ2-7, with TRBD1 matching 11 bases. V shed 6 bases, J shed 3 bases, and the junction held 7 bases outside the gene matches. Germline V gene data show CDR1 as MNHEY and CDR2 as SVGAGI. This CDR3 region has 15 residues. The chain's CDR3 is CASSLSGTGGYEQYF. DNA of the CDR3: TGTGCCAGCAGCTTATCCGGGACAGGGGGCTACGAGCAGTACTTC.

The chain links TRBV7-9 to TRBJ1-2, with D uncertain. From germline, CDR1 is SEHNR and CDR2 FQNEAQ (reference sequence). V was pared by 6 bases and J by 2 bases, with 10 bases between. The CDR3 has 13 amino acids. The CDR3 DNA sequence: TGTGCCAGCAGTTACCAAGAGAACTATGGCTACACCTTC. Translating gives CASSYQENYGYTF.

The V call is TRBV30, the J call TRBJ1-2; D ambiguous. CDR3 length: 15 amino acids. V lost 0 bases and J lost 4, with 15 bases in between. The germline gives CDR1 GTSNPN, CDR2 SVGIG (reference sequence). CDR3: CAWSVLGQRFYGYTF. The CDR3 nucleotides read TGTGCCTGGAGTGTACTCGGGCAACGGTTCTATGGCTACACCTTC.

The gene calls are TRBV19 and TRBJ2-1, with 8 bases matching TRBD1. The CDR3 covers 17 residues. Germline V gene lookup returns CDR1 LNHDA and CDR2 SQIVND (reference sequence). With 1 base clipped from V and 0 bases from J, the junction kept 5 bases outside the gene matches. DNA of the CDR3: TGTGCCAGTAGTATAGTGGGACAGGCTTTCTCCTACAATGAGCAGTTCTTC. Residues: CASSIVGQAFSYNEQFF.

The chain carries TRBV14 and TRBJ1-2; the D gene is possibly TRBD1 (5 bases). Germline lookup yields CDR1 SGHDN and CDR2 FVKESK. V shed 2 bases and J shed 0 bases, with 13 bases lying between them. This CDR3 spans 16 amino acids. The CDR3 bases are TGTGCCAGCAGCCAAAGGGGACCGACAGCTAACTATGGCTACACCTTC. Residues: CASSQRGPTANYGYTF.

CDR3 nucleotides: TGTGCCAGCAACACCCCTGCGGGCGGGAGGCCGAACACCGGGGAGCTGTTTTTT. Translating gives CASNTPAGGRPNTGELFF. J is TRBJ2-2 and V is TRBV7-9; 8 bases are shared with TRBD2. Trimming removed 7 bases from V and 0 bases from J; junction bases left unmatched: 13. CDR3 size: 18 residues. Germline CDR1 and CDR2: SEHNR and FQNEAQ (reference sequence).

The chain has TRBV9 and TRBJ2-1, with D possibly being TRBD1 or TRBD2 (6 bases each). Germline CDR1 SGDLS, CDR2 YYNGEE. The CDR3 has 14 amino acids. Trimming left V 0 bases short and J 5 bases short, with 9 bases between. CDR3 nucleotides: TGTGCCAGCAGCGTAGAGGGGGGACACAATGAGCAGTTCTTC. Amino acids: CASSVEGGHNEQFF.